This T cell receptor beta chain was documented in a study of regulatory T cells in long-lasting Graves disease. For TCR beta, libraries came from iRepertoire HTBI primers and Arm-PCR of CDR3 regions. TCRdb re-called the multiplex PCR reads through MiXCR, storing one row per CDR3 protein. Among 400,000 to 450,000 distinct CDR3 sequences listed, about 16% were seen once. This clonotype was seen many times. As yet, its antigen is unknown. Study observations and caveats: A limited number of samples was an acknowledged limitation.

The germline gives CDR1 GTSNPN, CDR2 SVGIG (reference sequence). The CDR3 is made up of 13 amino acids. As to time point: newly diagnosed GD, antithyroid drugs for less than 3 months. The TCR library was made from RNA extracted from PBMCs. The data were also submitted as part of a second study, on T cells in Graves' hyperthyroidism and ophthalmopathy.

Specimen: peripheral blood mononuclear cells (PBMCs), collected at new diagnosis, from a patient treated with antithyroid drugs. The chain recombines TRBV30 with TRBJ2-2; 7 positions match TRBD2. The sequence was collected from a woman aged 25-40 years with Graves disease. CDR3 amino acids: CARAGLSTGELFF. CDR3 nucleotides: TGTGCTCGAGCGGGATTGAGCACCGGGGAGCTGTTTTTT.